The clone carrying this TCR beta chain has just one count. This specimen comes from a study of blood T cell repertoires in COVID-19. In the study's own analysis: Amplification of reference gene primers was used by the study to estimate nucleated cell counts. Here immunoSEQ multiplex PCR was the method, and the copy in TCRdb shows in-frame clones only, minus some. V, J and clone size reflect that table, while D and trimming were determined from the DNA. Of roughly 43,000 clones listed, about four fifths are singletons. J was trimmed by 4 bases and V by 3 bases; bases with no gene match: 2. This CDR3 has 14 residues. CDR1 and CDR2 (germline): KGHSH, LQKENI.

This chain connects TRBV18 to TRBJ1-1; the match to TRBD1 covers 10 bases. Sequencing used peripheral blood. The TCR sequence derives from a woman of 80 years or more with acute or convalescent COVID-19. In nucleotides, the CDR3 is TGTGCCAGCTCACCGCGACAGGGGGCCACTGAAGCTTTCTTT. Protein: CASSPRQGATEAFF. Using reference TRBV18 and TRBJ1-1 for the parts outside the CDR3, the full variable domain is NAGVMQNPRHLVRRRGQEARLRCSPMKGHSHVYWYRQLPEEGLKFMVYLQKENIIDESGMPKERFSAEFPKEGPSILRIQQVVRGDSAAYFCASSPRQGATEAFFGQGTRLTVV.